This entry lists 23 T cell receptor beta chains sequenced from one sample in a study of blood T cell repertoires in COVID-19. Sequenced by immunoSEQ multiplex PCR; TCRdb stores in-frame clones only, minus some. The profile shows some 96,000 clones, around nine tenths of them singletons. The source material was peripheral blood. Receptor source: a man aged 50 to 59 with acute or convalescent COVID-19.

The rearrangement uses TRBV27 and TRBJ2-7, with a tentative D call TRBD1 (5 bases). This CDR3 has 13 residues. The V and J ends lost 2 bases and 3 bases respectively, with 8 bases between them. Germline V gene lookup returns CDR1 MNHEY and CDR2 SMNVEV (reference sequence). The CDR3 DNA reads TGTGCCAGCAGTTTAAAAAGGGGCTACGAGCAGTACTTC. Its translation is CASSLKRGYEQYF.

This sequence joins TRBV19 and TRBJ2-1, with D possibly TRBD2 on 7 matching bases. Trimming took 2 bases from V and 7 from J, leaving 15 bases between them. CDR1 LNHDA and CDR2 SQIVND come from the germline V gene (reference sequence). This CDR3 contains 15 residues. The CDR3 reads CASSIPGGSRNEQFF. As DNA, the CDR3 is TGTGCCAGTAGTATACCGGGGGGCAGTCGGAATGAGCAGTTCTTC.

The CDR3 loop is CASMEPEKLFF. CDR3 nucleotide sequence: TGTGCCAGCATGGAGCCTGAAAAACTGTTTTTT. The rearrangement uses TRBV6-5 and TRBJ1-4; D gene unclear. V was shortened by 7 bases and J by 7 bases, with 7 bases between the two germline ends. The CDR3 spans 11 residues. The germline gives CDR1 MNHEY, CDR2 SVGAGI.

The chain combines TRBV25-1 with TRBJ1-1, with 7 bases that match TRBD1. The germline CDR1 and CDR2 sequences are MGHDK and SYGVNS. V shed 2 bases and J 1 base; nucleotides not matched to a gene: 10. The CDR3 length is 17 residues. CDR3 nucleotide sequence: TGTGCCAGCAGTGAAGATGGGCGGAGACAGGGGAACACTGAAGCTTTCTTT. Translated, it gives CASSEDGRRQGNTEAFF.

The V call is TRBV19, the J call TRBJ2-7; TRBD1 is a possible D gene (6 bases). CDR1 and CDR2 (germline): LNHDA, SQIVND (reference sequence). This CDR3 contains 13 residues. V was pared by 5 bases and J by 2 bases, with 10 bases between. CDR3 coding DNA: TGTGCCAGTAGTGAGGCAGGGGCCTACGAGCAGTACTTC. It translates to CASSEAGAYEQYF.

The CDR3 is CASSPPAGVGQPQHF. The CDR3 DNA reads as TGTGCCAGTAGCCCCCCCGCGGGTGTAGGACAGCCCCAGCATTTT. V usage is TRBV19 and J usage is TRBJ1-5, with D unresolved. Trimming cost V 6 bases and J 7 bases, with 19 bases left between them. CDR3 length: 15 amino acids. Germline loops: CDR1 LNHDA, CDR2 SQIVND (reference sequence).

Only one count was recorded for this clone. This chain joins TRBV7-2 and TRBJ2-3; 14 bases are a match to TRBD2. The junction had 4 bases not matched to a gene; V was cut back by 4 bases and J by 4 bases. The germline V gene encodes CDR1 SGHTA and CDR2 FQGNSA. CDR3 size: 16 residues. CDR3 protein: CASSYGLAGGSDTQYF. The CDR3 DNA reads TGTGCCAGCAGCTACGGACTAGCGGGAGGATCAGATACGCAGTATTTT.

This clone was seen only once. V is TRBV5-4 and J is TRBJ1-1; the D is unclear. This CDR3 region has 15 residues. V was clipped by 4 bases and J by 10 bases, with 23 bases between them. Germline values: CDR1 SGHNT, CDR2 YYREEE (reference sequence). The CDR3 reads CASSQINIPGRGAFF. The CDR3 DNA reads as TGTGCCAGCAGCCAAATTAATATTCCCGGCCGGGGAGCTTTCTTT.

V usage is TRBV6-2 or TRBV6-3 and J usage is TRBJ2-7; 9 bases are shared with TRBD1. Germline V CDR1 and CDR2: MNHEY, SVGEGT. After removal of 2 bases from V and 6 bases from J, the junction contained 8 bases not matched to a gene. CDR3 size: 15 residues. CDR3: CASSYNRDRVSEQYF. Written as DNA, the CDR3 is TGTGCCAGCAGTTACAACCGGGACAGGGTCTCCGAGCAGTACTTC.

The CDR3 sequence is CASSLAGGQPQHF. In nucleotides, the CDR3 is TGTGCCAGCAGTTTAGCGGGCGGGCAGCCCCAGCATTTT. This chain connects TRBV12-3 or TRBV12-4 to TRBJ1-5, with D uncertain. The CDR3 totals 13 residues. V lost 0 bases, J lost 7 bases, and 7 bases lay in between.

Only a few counts were recorded for this clone. The V call is TRBV11-2, the J call TRBJ2-1; TRBD2 matches at 7 bases. This CDR3 is 14 amino acids long. J gave up 7 bases and V 1 base, and 4 bases lay outside the gene matches. The germline gives CDR1 SGHAT, CDR2 FQNNGV. Here the CDR3 DNA reads TGTGCCAGCAGCTTAGCAGGTAGCGGGAATGAGCAGTTCTTC. This sequence encodes CASSLAGSGNEQFF.

The V and J genes are TRBV6-1 and TRBJ2-7; tentatively, D is TRBD2 (7 bases). From germline, CDR1 is MNHNS and CDR2 SASEGT. The V end lost 2 bases, the J end lost 3 bases, and 14 bases lay between the germline ends. The CDR3 totals 15 residues. As DNA, the CDR3 is TGTGCCAGCAGTGAATATGGAGGGGGGGGCTACGAGCAGTACTTC. This translates into CASSEYGGGGYEQYF.

The CDR3 DNA follows: TGTGCCAGCAGCTTGGCGTTTGGACAGACCTATGAAAAACTGTTTTTT. The encoded protein is CASSLAFGQTYEKLFF. The rearrangement joins TRBV5-5 to TRBJ1-4; D perhaps matches TRBD1 (6 bases). Germline V lookup: CDR1 SGHKS, CDR2 YYEKEE (reference sequence). The V end was cut by 0 bases, the J end by 6 bases, with 15 bases between. The CDR3 is 16 amino acids.

The rearrangement links TRBV5-5 to TRBJ1-2, with D perhaps matching TRBD1 (5 bases). V was cut by 1 base and J by 4 bases, with 14 bases left in between. The CDR3 loop spans 15 amino acids. Germline lookup yields CDR1 SGHKS and CDR2 YYEKEE (reference sequence). The CDR3 loop reads CASSLYRRGIYGYTF. The CDR3 DNA is TGTGCCAGCAGCTTGTATCGCCGGGGGATCTATGGCTACACCTTC.

This clone appeared once. The genes are TRBV25-1 and TRBJ2-2, with no clear D. Deletions cut 5 bases from V and 7 bases from J, with 5 bases between. CDR3 length equals 11 residues. CDR1 is MGHDK, CDR2 SYGVNS, per germline. The CDR3 here is CASSWSGELFF. The CDR3, as DNA: TGTGCCAGCAGTTGGAGCGGGGAGCTGTTTTTT. The full variable domain, in which reference TRBV25-1 and TRBJ2-2 provide the parts outside the CDR3, is EADIYQTPRYLVIGTGKKITLECSQTMGHDKMYWYQQDPGMELHLIHYSYGVNSTEKGDLSSESTVSRIRTEHFPLTLESARPSHTSQYLCASSWSGELFFGEGSRLTVL.

This clone was seen once. The CDR3 nucleotides are TGTGCCAGCAGCTTAGGACTAGCGGGAGAGGAGCAGTACTTC. Protein sequence: CASSLGLAGEEQYF. The rearrangement joins TRBV5-6 to TRBJ2-7, with 13 bases lining up with TRBD2. Germline-derived CDR1 and CDR2 are SGHDT and YYEEEE. J lost 7 bases, V lost 2 bases, and 3 bases had no gene match. The CDR3 is 14 amino acids.

V is TRBV10-1 and J is TRBJ1-6; TRBD1 is a possible D gene (6 bases). V lost 7 bases, J lost 5 bases, and 15 bases lay in between. This CDR3 has 15 amino acids. Germline V gives CDR1 WNHNN, CDR2 SYGVQD (reference sequence). CDR3 bases: TGCGCCAGCAAGGGGGGGGCAAAAGATAATTCACCCCTCCACTTT. Translating it yields CASKGGAKDNSPLHF.

The chain has TRBV10-1 and TRBJ1-1; maybe TRBD1 (6 bases). This CDR3 has 13 amino acids. The V gene lost 3 bases and the J gene lost 1 base, with 6 bases spanning the gap. CDR1 and CDR2 (germline): WNHNN, SYGVQD (reference sequence). This CDR3 reads CASSDRGNTEAFF. CDR3 in DNA: TGCGCCAGCAGTGACAGGGGGAACACTGAAGCTTTCTTT.

The genes are TRBV30 and TRBJ1-6; TRBD1 matches 8 bases. V shed 2 bases, J shed 11 bases, and the junction held 8 bases outside the gene matches. The CDR3 totals 14 residues. Germline assignment: CDR1 GTSNPN and CDR2 SVGIG (reference sequence). The CDR3 protein is CAWSRTGLNTPLHF. CDR3 nucleotides: TGTGCCTGGAGTCGGACAGGGTTGAATACACCCCTCCACTTT.

V usage is TRBV29-1 and J usage is TRBJ2-7, with 7 positions matching TRBD2. With 3 bases clipped from V and 1 base from J, the junction kept 9 bases outside the gene matches. Germline V gene lookup returns CDR1 SQVTM and CDR2 ANQGSEA. This CDR3 spans 15 amino acids. DNA for the CDR3: TGCAGCGTTGACCCACTAGCGCGGTTGTCCTACGAGCAGTACTTC. It encodes CSVDPLARLSYEQYF.

This clone has just a few counts. The CDR3 reads CASSFPNSPLHF. The CDR3 DNA is TGTGCCAGCAGCTTCCCAAATTCACCCCTCCACTTT. The chain carries TRBV7-2 and TRBJ1-6; D unclear. Germline assignment: CDR1 SGHTA and CDR2 FQGNSA. The ends were cut back, 3 bases at V and 7 bases at J, with 4 bases in the middle. The CDR3 runs to 12 residues.

The chain is built from TRBV29-1 and TRBJ2-1; tentatively, D is TRBD2 (7 bases). The CDR3 totals 15 residues. The ends were cut back, 0 bases at V and 4 bases at J, with 13 bases in the middle. CDR1 is SQVTM, CDR2 ANQGSEA, per germline. In DNA form, the CDR3 reads TGCAGCGTTGAAGATAGGGGGGAGGGGTACAATGAGCAGTTCTTC. It specifies CSVEDRGEGYNEQFF.

The rearrangement joins TRBV28 to TRBJ2-5; possible D gene TRBD1, 6 bases. The germline V and J ends were trimmed by 3 bases and 1 base, with 12 bases remaining between them. The CDR3 contains 15 residues. Germline V gene sequence: CDR1 MDHEN, CDR2 SYDVKM. CDR3: CASSFLTGGQETQYF. The CDR3 region has the DNA TGTGCCAGCAGTTTCTTGACAGGCGGCCAAGAGACCCAGTACTTC. Using reference TRBV28 and TRBJ2-5 for the parts outside the CDR3, the full variable domain is DVKVTQSSRYLVKRTGEKVFLECVQDMDHENMFWYRQDPGLGLRLIYFSYDVKMKEKGDIPEGYSVSREKKERFSLILESASTNQTSMYLCASSFLTGGQETQYFGPGTRLLVL.